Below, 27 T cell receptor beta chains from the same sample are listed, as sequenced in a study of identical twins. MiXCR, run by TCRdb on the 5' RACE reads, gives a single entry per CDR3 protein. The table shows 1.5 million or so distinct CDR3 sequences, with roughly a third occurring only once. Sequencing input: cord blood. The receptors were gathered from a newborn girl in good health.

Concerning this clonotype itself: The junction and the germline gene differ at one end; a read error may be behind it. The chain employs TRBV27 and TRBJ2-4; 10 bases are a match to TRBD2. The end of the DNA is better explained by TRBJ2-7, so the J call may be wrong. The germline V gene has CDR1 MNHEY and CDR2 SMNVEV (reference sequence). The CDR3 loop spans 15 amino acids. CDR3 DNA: TGTACCAGCAGTCAGATAAGCGGGAGGGCCTACGAGCAGTACTTC. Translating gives CTSSQISGRAYEQYF.

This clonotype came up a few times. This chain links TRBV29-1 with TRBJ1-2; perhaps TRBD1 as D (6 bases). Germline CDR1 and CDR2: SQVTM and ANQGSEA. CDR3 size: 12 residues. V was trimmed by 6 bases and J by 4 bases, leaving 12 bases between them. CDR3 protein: CSVTGLGYGYTF. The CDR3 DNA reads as TGCAGCGTCACAGGGTTAGGCTATGGCTACACCTTC.

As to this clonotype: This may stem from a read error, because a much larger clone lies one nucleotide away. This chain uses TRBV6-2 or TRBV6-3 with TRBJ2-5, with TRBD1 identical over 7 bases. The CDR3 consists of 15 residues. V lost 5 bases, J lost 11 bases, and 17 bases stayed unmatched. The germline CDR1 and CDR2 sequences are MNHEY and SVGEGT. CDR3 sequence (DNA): TGTGCCAGCAGTGCGACCGGGACAGCCTACAATGAGCAGTACTTC. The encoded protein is CASSATGTAYNEQYF.

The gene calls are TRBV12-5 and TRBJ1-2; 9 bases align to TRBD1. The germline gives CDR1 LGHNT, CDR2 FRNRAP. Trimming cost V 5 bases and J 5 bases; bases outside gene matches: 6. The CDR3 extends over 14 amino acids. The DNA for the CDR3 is TGTGCTAGTGGTCCGGGGACAGGGCCTTATGGCTACACCTTC. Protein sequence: CASGPGTGPYGYTF.

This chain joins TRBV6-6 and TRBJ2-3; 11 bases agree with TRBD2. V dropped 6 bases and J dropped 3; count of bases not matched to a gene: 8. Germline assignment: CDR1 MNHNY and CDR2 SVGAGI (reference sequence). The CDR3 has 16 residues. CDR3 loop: CASSYPGLAATDTQYF. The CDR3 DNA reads TGTGCCAGCAGCTATCCGGGACTAGCGGCAACAGATACGCAGTATTTT.

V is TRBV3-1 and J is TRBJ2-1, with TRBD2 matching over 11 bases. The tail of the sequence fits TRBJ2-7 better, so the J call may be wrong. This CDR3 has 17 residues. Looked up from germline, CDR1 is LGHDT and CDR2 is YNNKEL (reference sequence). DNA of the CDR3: TGTGCCAGCAGCCAAGTCTTTCAACTAGCGGGGGACAATGAGCAGTACTTC. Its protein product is CASSQVFQLAGDNEQYF.

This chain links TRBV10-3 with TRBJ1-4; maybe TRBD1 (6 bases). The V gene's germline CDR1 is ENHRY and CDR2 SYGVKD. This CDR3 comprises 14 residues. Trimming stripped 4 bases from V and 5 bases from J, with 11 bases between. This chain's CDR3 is CAISGPGANEKLFF. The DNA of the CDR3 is TGTGCCATCAGTGGCCCGGGGGCCAATGAAAAACTGTTTTTT.

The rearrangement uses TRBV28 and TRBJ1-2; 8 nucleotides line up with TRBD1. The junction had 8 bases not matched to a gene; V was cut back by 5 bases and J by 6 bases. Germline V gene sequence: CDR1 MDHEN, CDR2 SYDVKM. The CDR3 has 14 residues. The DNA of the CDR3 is TGTGCCAGCAGTGGGAACAGGGGGGTCGATGGCTACACCTTC. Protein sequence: CASSGNRGVDGYTF.

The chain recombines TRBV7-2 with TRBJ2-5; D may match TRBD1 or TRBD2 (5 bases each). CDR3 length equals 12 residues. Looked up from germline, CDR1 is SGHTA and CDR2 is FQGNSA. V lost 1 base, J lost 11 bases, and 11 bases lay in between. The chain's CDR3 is CASSLDRWGQYF. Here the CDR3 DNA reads TGTGCCAGCAGCTTAGACAGATGGGGGCAGTACTTC.

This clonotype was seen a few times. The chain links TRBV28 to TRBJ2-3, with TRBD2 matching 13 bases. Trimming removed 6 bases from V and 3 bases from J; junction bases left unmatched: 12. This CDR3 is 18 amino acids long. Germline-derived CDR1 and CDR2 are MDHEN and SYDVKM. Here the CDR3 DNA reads TGTGCCAGCAGCCCTCAGGGGGGACTAGCGGGAAGTACAGATACGCAGTATTTT. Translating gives CASSPQGGLAGSTDTQYF. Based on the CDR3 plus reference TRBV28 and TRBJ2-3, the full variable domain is DVKVTQSSRYLVKRTGEKVFLECVQDMDHENMFWYRQDPGLGLRLIYFSYDVKMKEKGDIPEGYSVSREKKERFSLILESASTNQTSMYLCASSPQGGLAGSTDTQYFGPGTRLTVL.

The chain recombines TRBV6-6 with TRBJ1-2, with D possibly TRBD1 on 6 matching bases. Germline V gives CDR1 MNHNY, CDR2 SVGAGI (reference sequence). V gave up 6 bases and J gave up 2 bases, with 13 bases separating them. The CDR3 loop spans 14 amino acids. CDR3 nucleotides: TGTGCCAGCAGATCCAGACAGGCCAACTATGGCTACACCTTC. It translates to CASRSRQANYGYTF.

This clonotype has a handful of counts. The CDR3 reads CASSQRLGRFYNEQFF. DNA of the CDR3: TGTGCCAGCAGCCAGAGACTAGGCAGGTTCTACAATGAGCAGTTCTTC. The J gene is TRBJ2-1, the V gene TRBV3-1; perhaps TRBD2 as D (6 bases). CDR3 size: 16 residues. CDR1 is LGHDT, CDR2 YNNKEL, per germline (reference sequence). V lost 3 bases and J lost 3, with 15 bases in between.

CDR3 sequence: CSASPSGRAGDTQYF. CDR3 nucleotide sequence: TGCAGTGCTAGTCCTAGCGGGAGGGCCGGAGATACGCAGTATTTT. This chain joins TRBV20-1 and TRBJ2-3, with TRBD2 matching 12 bases. The CDR3 has 15 residues. The ends lost 3 bases at V and 5 bases at J; junction bases unmatched: 6. Per the germline V gene, CDR1 is DFQATT and CDR2 is SNEGSKA (reference sequence).

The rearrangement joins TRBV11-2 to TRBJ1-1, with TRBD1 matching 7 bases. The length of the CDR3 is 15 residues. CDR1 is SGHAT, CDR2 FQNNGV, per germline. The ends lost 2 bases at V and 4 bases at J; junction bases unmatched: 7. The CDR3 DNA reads TGTGCCAGCAGCTTAATAGGGGGCGCGACCACTGAAGCTTTCTTT. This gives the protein CASSLIGGATTEAFF.

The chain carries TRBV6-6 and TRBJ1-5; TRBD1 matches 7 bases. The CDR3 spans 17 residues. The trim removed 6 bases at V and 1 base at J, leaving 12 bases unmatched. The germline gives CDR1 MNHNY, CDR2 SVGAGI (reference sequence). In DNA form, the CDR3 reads TGTGCCAGCAGACCTCGACAGGGTAATAGGAGCAATCAGCCCCAGCATTTT. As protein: CASRPRQGNRSNQPQHF.

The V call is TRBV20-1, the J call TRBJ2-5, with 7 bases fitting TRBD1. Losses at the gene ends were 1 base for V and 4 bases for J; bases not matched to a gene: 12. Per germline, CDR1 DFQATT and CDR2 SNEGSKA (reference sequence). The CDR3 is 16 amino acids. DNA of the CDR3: TGCAGTGCTAGAGCACCCTTGAGACAGGGCGGAGAGACCCAGTACTTC. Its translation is CSARAPLRQGGETQYF.

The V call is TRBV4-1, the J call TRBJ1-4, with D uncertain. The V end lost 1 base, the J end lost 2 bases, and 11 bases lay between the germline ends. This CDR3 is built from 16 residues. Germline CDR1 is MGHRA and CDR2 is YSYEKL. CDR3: CASSQVGPWTNEKLFF. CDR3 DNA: TGCGCCAGCAGCCAAGTAGGGCCCTGGACTAATGAAAAACTGTTTTTT.

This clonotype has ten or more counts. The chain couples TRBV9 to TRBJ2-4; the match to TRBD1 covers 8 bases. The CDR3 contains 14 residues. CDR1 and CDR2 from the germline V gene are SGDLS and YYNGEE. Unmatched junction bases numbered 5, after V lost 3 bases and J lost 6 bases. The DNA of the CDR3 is TGTGCCAGCAGCGCCGGACAGGGCGGAAACATTCAGTACTTC. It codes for CASSAGQGGNIQYF. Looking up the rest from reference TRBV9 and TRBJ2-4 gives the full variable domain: DSGVTQTPKHLITATGQRVTLRCSPRSGDLSVYWYQQSLDQGLQFLIQYYNGEERAKGNILERFSAQQFPDLHSELNLSSLELGDSALYFCASSAGQGGNIQYFGAGTRLSVL.

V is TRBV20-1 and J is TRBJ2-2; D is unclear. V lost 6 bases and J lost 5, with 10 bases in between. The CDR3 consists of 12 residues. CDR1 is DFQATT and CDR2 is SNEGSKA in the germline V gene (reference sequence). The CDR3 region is CSARLSTGELFF. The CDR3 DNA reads TGCAGTGCCAGGCTCTCGACCGGGGAGCTGTTTTTT.

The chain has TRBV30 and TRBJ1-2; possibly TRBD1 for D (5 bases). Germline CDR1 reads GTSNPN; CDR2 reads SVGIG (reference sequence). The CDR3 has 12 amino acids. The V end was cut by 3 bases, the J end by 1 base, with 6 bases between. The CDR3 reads CAWRGGNYGYTF. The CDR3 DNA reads TGTGCCTGGAGGGGGGGTAACTATGGCTACACCTTC.

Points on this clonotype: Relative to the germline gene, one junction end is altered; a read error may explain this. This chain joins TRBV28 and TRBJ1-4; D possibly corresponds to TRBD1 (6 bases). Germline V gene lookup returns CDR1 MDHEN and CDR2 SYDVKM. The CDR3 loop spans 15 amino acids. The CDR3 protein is CACSLGGATNEKLFF. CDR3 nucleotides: TGTGCCTGCAGTTTGGGGGGCGCAACTAATGAAAAACTGTTTTTT.

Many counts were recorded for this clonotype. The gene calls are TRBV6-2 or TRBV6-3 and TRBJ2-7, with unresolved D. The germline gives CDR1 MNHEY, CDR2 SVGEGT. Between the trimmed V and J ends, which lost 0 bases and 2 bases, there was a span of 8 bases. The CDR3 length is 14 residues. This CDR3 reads CASSYSSRTYEQYF. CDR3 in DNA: TGTGCCAGCAGTTACTCGTCCCGAACCTACGAGCAGTACTTC.

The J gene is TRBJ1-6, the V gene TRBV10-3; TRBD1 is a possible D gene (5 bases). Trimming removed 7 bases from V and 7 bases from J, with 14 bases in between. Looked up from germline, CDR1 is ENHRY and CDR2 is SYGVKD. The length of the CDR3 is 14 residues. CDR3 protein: CAIKSTATNSPLHF. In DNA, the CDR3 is TGTGCCATCAAGTCGACAGCTACCAATTCACCCCTCCACTTT.

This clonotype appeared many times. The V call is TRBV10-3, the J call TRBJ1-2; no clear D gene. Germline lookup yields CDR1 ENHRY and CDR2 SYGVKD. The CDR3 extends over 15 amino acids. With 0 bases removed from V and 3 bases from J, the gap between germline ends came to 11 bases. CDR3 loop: CAISESQASYYGYTF. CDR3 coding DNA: TGTGCCATCAGTGAGTCCCAGGCTTCGTACTATGGCTACACCTTC.

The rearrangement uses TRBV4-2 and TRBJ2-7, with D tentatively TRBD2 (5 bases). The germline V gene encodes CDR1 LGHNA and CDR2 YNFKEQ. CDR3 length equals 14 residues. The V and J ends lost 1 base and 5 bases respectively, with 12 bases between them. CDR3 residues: CASSQGGSIHEQYF. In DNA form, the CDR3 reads TGTGCCAGCAGCCAAGGAGGGTCTATCCACGAGCAGTACTTC.

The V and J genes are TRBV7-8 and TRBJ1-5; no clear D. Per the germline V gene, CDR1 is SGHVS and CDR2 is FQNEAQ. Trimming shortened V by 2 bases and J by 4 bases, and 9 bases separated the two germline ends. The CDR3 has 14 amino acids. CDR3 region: CASSLNVGNQPQHF. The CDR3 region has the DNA TGTGCCAGCAGCTTAAATGTTGGGAATCAGCCCCAGCATTTT.

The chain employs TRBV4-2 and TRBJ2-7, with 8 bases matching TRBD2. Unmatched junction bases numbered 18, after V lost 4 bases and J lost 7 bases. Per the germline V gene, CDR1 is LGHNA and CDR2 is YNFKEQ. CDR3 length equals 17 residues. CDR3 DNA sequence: TGTGCCAGCAGCCCCAATAGCGGGACAAATCTCTACAATGAGCAGTACTTC. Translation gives CASSPNSGTNLYNEQYF.